Listed below are T cell receptor beta chains from one sample, sequenced in a study of blood T cell repertoires in COVID-19. TCRdb keeps only in-frame clones here, not all; method: immunoSEQ multiplex PCR. The table lists about 89,000 clones, around 72% of them singletons. The sequenced sample consisted of peripheral blood. The receptor source for this set is a woman of 80 years or more with acute or convalescent COVID-19. Both conserved end residues are part of each CDR3. Fields, in order: CDR3 length, J gene, D gene, clone size, V gene, CDR3 DNA, CDR3 protein. A D gene is named only where the DNA matches it firmly. Expanded clones are given a class, and other clones once, few, many or no size at all.

length: 16
J: TRBJ1-5
D: TRBD1
size: -
V: TRBV19
DNA: TGTGCCAGTAGTAGATTTCCAGGGGGTACAAATCAGCCCCAGCATTTT
CDR3: CASSRFPGGTNQPQHF

length: 12
J: TRBJ1-1
D: -
size: few
V: TRBV7-9
DNA: TGTGCCAGCAGCTCCCAATTCACTGAAGCTTTCTTT
CDR3: CASSSQFTEAFF

length: 14
J: TRBJ1-1
D: TRBD1
size: -
V: TRBV5-6
DNA: TGTGCCAGCAGCTGGGACAGGGTGAACACTGAAGCTTTCTTT
CDR3: CASSWDRVNTEAFF

length: 16
J: TRBJ1-1
D: TRBD1
size: -
V: TRBV18
DNA: TGTGCCAGCTCACCGATCGAAGCGACAGGGGACACTGAAGCTTTCTTT
CDR3: CASSPIEATGDTEAFF

length: 15
J: TRBJ1-1
D: -
size: few
V: TRBV28
DNA: TGTGCCAGCAGTTTATCGGGACATATGAACACTGAAGCTTTCTTT
CDR3: CASSLSGHMNTEAFF

length: 13
J: TRBJ1-4
D: -
size: many
V: TRBV7-2
DNA: TGTGCCAGCAGCTCCCAGGCGGGCGAAAAACTGTTTTTT
CDR3: CASSSQAGEKLFF

length: 13
J: TRBJ2-4
D: TRBD1
size: -
V: TRBV9
DNA: TGTGCCAGCAATCGACAGGGGGAGCACATTCAGTACTTC
CDR3: CASNRQGEHIQYF

length: 13
J: TRBJ1-2
D: -
size: -
V: TRBV7-9
DNA: TGTGCCAGCAGCTTCGGACTTATAAGTGGCTACACCTTC
CDR3: CASSFGLISGYTF

length: 13
J: TRBJ2-5
D: -
size: -
V: TRBV2
DNA: TGTGCCAGCAGGAGCATGGAGGGAGAGACCCAGTACTTC
CDR3: CASRSMEGETQYF

length: 16
J: TRBJ1-3
D: TRBD1
size: once
V: TRBV7-6
DNA: TGTGCCAGCAGCTTTGAGGGGGCAATCTCTGGAAACACCATATATTTT
CDR3: CASSFEGAISGNTIYF

length: 13
J: TRBJ1-2
D: -
size: -
V: TRBV19
DNA: TGTGCCAGTAGTATCGGAGGGAACTATGGCTACACCTTC
CDR3: CASSIGGNYGYTF

length: 17
J: TRBJ1-6
D: TRBD1
size: -
V: TRBV19
DNA: TGTGCCAGTAGTGGGAAAGGGGGCGGCTCCTATAATTCACCCCTCCACTTT
CDR3: CASSGKGGGSYNSPLHF

length: 18
J: TRBJ1-4
D: TRBD1
size: -
V: TRBV28
DNA: TGTGCCAGCTTGCACCTTACGTCAAACAGGGGGGTGGATGAAAAACTGTTTTTT
CDR3: CASLHLTSNRGVDEKLFF

length: 13
J: TRBJ1-5
D: -
size: -
V: TRBV27
DNA: TGTGCCAGCAGTTTGGGGGCCCTTGAGCCCCAGCATTTT
CDR3: CASSLGALEPQHF

length: 15
J: TRBJ2-7
D: -
size: -
V: TRBV5-1
DNA: TGCGCCAGCAGCTTGGGCGGTCCCCCGACGACGGAGCAGTACTTC
CDR3: CASSLGGPPTTEQYF

length: 15
J: TRBJ1-2
D: TRBD1
size: -
V: TRBV28
DNA: TGTGCCAGCAGTCGGTTCCAGGGGGCGAACTATGGCTACACCTTC
CDR3: CASSRFQGANYGYTF

length: 15
J: TRBJ2-5
D: TRBD2
size: -
V: TRBV29-1
DNA: TGCAGCGTCAGACTAGCGGGGGGTTCCCAAGAGACCCAGTACTTC
CDR3: CSVRLAGGSQETQYF

length: 17
J: TRBJ1-5
D: -
size: once
V: TRBV12-5
DNA: TGTGCTAGTGCCGTACGGGAGGGCAGCCCCGGACCCCGGCCCCAGCATTTT
CDR3: CASAVREGSPGPRPQHF